These 10 T cell receptor beta chains share one sample of origin, sequenced in a study of response to subunit inactivated influenza vaccine. TCRdb recomputed calls from the RT-PCR reads with MiXCR, one row per CDR3 protein. The sample has approximately 500,000 distinct CDR3 sequences, roughly 13% seen once. Sample: PBMCs from blood, taken roughly 45 days after vaccination. These receptors were obtained from a man aged 45-60 years who received an inactivated influenza vaccine.

This clonotype turned up a few times. The rearrangement joins TRBV6-1 to TRBJ2-3, with a tentative D call TRBD2 (7 bases). V lost 6 bases, J lost 4 bases, and 23 bases lay in between. Germline V lookup: CDR1 MNHNS, CDR2 SASEGT. CDR3 size: 17 residues. This CDR3 reads CASRKMGGPGGSDTQYF. As DNA, the CDR3 is TGTGCCAGCAGAAAGATGGGGGGGCCTGGAGGGTCAGATACGCAGTATTTT.

This clonotype was detected a few times. The rearrangement uses TRBV12-3 or TRBV12-4 and TRBJ2-7, with 8 bases matching TRBD1. This CDR3 has 12 amino acids. Unmatched junction bases numbered 4, after V lost 6 bases and J lost 6 bases. As DNA, the CDR3 is TGTGCCAGCAGGGCCACAGGGGGCGAGCAGTACTTC. Its protein product is CASRATGGEQYF.

The rearrangement uses TRBV7-9 and TRBJ1-1; D not resolved. Germline V lookup: CDR1 SEHNR, CDR2 FQNEAQ (reference sequence). This CDR3 is 14 amino acids long. Trimming pared 5 bases from V and 1 base from J, leaving 11 bases between. CDR3 nucleotide sequence: TGTGCCAGCAGCCCCTCGATCCCGAACACTGAAGCTTTCTTT. Encoded protein: CASSPSIPNTEAFF.

This clonotype was counted a few times. The V gene is TRBV6-5, the J gene TRBJ1-4; perhaps TRBD1 as D (6 bases). V was trimmed by 0 bases and J by 10 bases, leaving 9 bases between them. Germline assignment: CDR1 MNHEY and CDR2 SVGAGI. This CDR3 contains 13 residues. The CDR3 DNA reads as TGTGCCAGCAGTTACTCGTTACAGGGAAAACTGTTTTTT. This encodes CASSYSLQGKLFF.

This clonotype has a handful of counts. The J gene is TRBJ2-5, the V gene TRBV5-1, with 9 bases lining up with TRBD2. Trimming took 0 bases from V and 5 from J; bases not matched to a gene: 11. Germline CDR1 SGHRS, CDR2 YFSETQ. This CDR3 has 17 residues. The CDR3 sequence is CASSLARDSGSIETQYF. The CDR3 DNA sequence: TGCGCCAGCAGCTTGGCAAGAGATAGCGGGAGTATCGAGACCCAGTACTTC.

This clonotype has ten or more counts. This chain uses TRBV12-3 or TRBV12-4 with TRBJ1-2, with D possibly being TRBD1 (5 bases). The CDR3 has 13 amino acids. The germline V and J ends were trimmed by 6 bases and 1 base, with 9 bases remaining between them. CDR3 nucleotide sequence: TGTGCCAGCAGCCGCAGGGTTAACTATGGCTACACCTTC. Its translation is CASSRRVNYGYTF.

The CDR3 sequence: CSAKAASGAIEQYF. The CDR3 region has the DNA TGCAGTGCAAAGGCGGCTAGCGGGGCGATCGAGCAGTACTTC. The chain employs TRBV20-1 and TRBJ2-7, with 9 nucleotides matching TRBD2. Germline-derived CDR1 and CDR2 are DFQATT and SNEGSKA (reference sequence). V lost 6 bases to trimming and J lost 6 bases; unmatched junction nucleotides: 12. The CDR3 length is 14 residues.

This clonotype was seen a few times. This chain uses TRBV5-1 with TRBJ2-7, with TRBD1 as a possible D gene (5 bases). Germline V lookup: CDR1 SGHRS, CDR2 YFSETQ. The CDR3 extends over 16 amino acids. The V end was cut by 0 bases, the J end by 1 base, with 14 bases between. The CDR3 coding sequence is TGCGCCAGCAGCTTGGCACAGGTAGAAAGGTCCTACGAGCAGTACTTC. Amino acids: CASSLAQVERSYEQYF.

This clonotype has a count of ten or more. This rearrangement joins TRBV9 to TRBJ1-2; D is ambiguous. Germline V gene data show CDR1 as SGDLS and CDR2 as YYNGEE. The CDR3 has 13 residues. V lost 1 base, J lost 2 bases, and 6 bases lay in between. As DNA, the CDR3 is TGTGCCAGCAGCGTAACGGGCAACTATGGCTACACCTTC. Translated, it gives CASSVTGNYGYTF.

This clonotype was counted at least ten times. The chain is built from TRBV29-1 and TRBJ2-5, with D tentatively TRBD1 (5 bases). With 3 bases removed from V and 5 bases from J, the gap between germline ends came to 10 bases. This CDR3 comprises 12 residues. Germline V gene lookup returns CDR1 SQVTM and CDR2 ANQGSEA. In DNA, the CDR3 is TGCAGCGTTGACCGCAGGGTGGAGACCCAGTACTTC. It translates to CSVDRRVETQYF.